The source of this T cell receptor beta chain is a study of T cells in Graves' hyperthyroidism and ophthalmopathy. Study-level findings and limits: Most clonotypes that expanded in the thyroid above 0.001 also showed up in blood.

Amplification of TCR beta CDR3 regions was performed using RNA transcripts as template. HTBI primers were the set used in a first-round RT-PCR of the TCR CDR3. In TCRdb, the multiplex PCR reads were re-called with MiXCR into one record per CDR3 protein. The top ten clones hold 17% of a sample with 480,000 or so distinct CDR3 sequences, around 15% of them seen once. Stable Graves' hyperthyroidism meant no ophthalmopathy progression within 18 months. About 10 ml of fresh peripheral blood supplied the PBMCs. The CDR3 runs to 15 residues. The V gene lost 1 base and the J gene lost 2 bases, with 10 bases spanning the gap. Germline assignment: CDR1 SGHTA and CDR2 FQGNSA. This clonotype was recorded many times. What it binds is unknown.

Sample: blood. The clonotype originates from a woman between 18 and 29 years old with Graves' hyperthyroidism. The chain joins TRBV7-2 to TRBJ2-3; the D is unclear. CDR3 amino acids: CASSLEVGPTDTQYF. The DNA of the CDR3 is TGTGCCAGCAGCTTAGAAGTTGGGCCCACAGATACGCAGTATTTT.